The 7 T cell receptor beta chains presented below share a single source sample, sequenced in a study of blood T cell repertoires in COVID-19. Clones were sequenced by immunoSEQ multiplex PCR, and TCRdb holds only the in-frame ones, with some missing. The repertoire includes some 300,000 clones, around four fifths of them detected once, and around 4.2% sits in the top ten. Sequencing was carried out using peripheral blood. The receptors come from a woman in her forties or fifties with active or convalescent COVID-19.

The CDR3 DNA sequence: TGTGCCAGCTCGTCGAACAGGGGGCCCTACGAGCAGTACTTC. Protein: CASSSNRGPYEQYF. The gene calls are TRBV18 and TRBJ2-7; 9 bases are a match to TRBD1. Germline values: CDR1 KGHSH, CDR2 LQKENI. This CDR3 has 14 amino acids. The ends lost 6 bases at V and 2 bases at J; junction bases unmatched: 5.

Here the CDR3 DNA reads TGTGCCAGCAGCCAAGACGCAGGGATAAACACCGGGGAGCTGTTTTTT. Translation gives CASSQDAGINTGELFF. This chain connects TRBV14 to TRBJ2-2; maybe TRBD1 (5 bases). CDR3 length: 16 amino acids. Germline assignment: CDR1 SGHDN and CDR2 FVKESK. V dropped 0 bases and J dropped 2 bases, with 10 bases sitting between them.

The rearrangement links TRBV9 to TRBJ2-7; 11 bases align to TRBD2. Germline V lookup: CDR1 SGDLS, CDR2 YYNGEE. The CDR3 contains 21 residues. J gave up 4 bases and V 3 bases, and 24 bases lay outside the gene matches. CDR3 in amino acids: CASSESGAGRLDSGRAYEQYF. CDR3 nucleotide sequence: TGTGCCAGCAGCGAATCCGGGGCAGGGCGGTTGGATAGCGGGAGGGCATACGAGCAGTACTTC.

The V and J genes are TRBV18 and TRBJ2-3; 12 nucleotides line up with TRBD2. The CDR3 sequence is 16 residues long. The junction had 5 bases not matched to a gene; V was cut back by 3 bases and J by 4 bases. Germline-derived CDR1 and CDR2 are KGHSH and LQKENI. The CDR3 spells CASSPWTSGNADTQYF. In nucleotides, the CDR3 is TGTGCCAGCTCACCTTGGACTAGCGGGAATGCAGATACGCAGTATTTT.

The chain joins TRBV27 to TRBJ2-7, with 9 bases aligning to TRBD2. V lost 3 bases to trimming and J lost 6 bases; unmatched junction nucleotides: 9. Per the germline V gene, CDR1 is MNHEY and CDR2 is SMNVEV (reference sequence). The CDR3 covers 15 residues. The CDR3 reads CASSFLGLATSEQYF. The CDR3, as DNA: TGTGCCAGCAGTTTCCTTGGACTAGCGACATCCGAGCAGTACTTC.

This sequence joins TRBV28 and TRBJ1-3, with TRBD1 identical over 7 bases. V lost 5 bases, J lost 15 bases, and 13 bases stayed unmatched. Germline assignment: CDR1 MDHEN and CDR2 SYDVKM. The CDR3 sequence is 13 residues long. The CDR3 region is CASSATRGQSGYF. The CDR3 bases are TGTGCCAGCAGTGCAACCCGGGGACAGTCCGGATATTTT.

CDR3 sequence reads: CASSPTSGRGETQYF. The CDR3 nucleotides read TGTGCCAGCAGCCCGACTAGCGGGAGAGGAGAGACCCAGTACTTC. The rearrangement joins TRBV7-7 to TRBJ2-5; 12 bases are a match to TRBD2. Germline V gives CDR1 SSHAT, CDR2 FNYEAQ (reference sequence). With 5 bases clipped from V and 4 bases from J, the junction kept 5 bases outside the gene matches. The CDR3 consists of 15 residues.